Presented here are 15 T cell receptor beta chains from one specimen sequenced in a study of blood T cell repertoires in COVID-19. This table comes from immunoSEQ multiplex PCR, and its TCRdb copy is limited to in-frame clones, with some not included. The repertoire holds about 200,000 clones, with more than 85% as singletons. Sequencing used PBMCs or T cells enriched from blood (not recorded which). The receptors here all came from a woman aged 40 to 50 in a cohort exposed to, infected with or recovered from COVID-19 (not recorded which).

CDR3 sequence (DNA): TGTGCCAGCAGCCAAGACCTCTACAATGAGCAGTTCTTC. Translated: CASSQDLYNEQFF. This chain uses TRBV3-1 (or the pseudogene TRBV3-2) with TRBJ2-1; D is undetermined. The CDR3 spans 13 residues. Germline assignment: CDR1 LGHDT and CDR2 YNNKEL (reference sequence). V dropped 0 bases and J dropped 3 bases, with 3 bases sitting between them.

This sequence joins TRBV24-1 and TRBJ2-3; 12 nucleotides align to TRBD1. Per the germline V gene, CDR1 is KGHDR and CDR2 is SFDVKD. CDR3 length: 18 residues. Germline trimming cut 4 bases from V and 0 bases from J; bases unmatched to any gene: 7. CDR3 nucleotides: TGTGCCACCAGTGACCTACCGGGACAGGGGGCGAGCACAGATACGCAGTATTTT. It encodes CATSDLPGQGASTDTQYF.

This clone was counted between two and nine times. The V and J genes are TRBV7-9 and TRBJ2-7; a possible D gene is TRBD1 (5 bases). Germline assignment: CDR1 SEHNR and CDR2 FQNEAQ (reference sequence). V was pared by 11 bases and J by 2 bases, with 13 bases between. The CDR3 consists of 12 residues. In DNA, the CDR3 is TGTGCCGTGCGAGACAGCCCCTACGAGCAGTACTTC. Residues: CAVRDSPYEQYF. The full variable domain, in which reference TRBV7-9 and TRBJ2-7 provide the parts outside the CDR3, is DTGVSQNPRHKITKRGQNVTFRCDPISEHNRLYWYRQTLGQGPEFLTYFQNEAQLEKSRLLSDRFSAERPKGSFSTLEIQRTEQGDSAMYLCAVRDSPYEQYFGPGTRLTVT.

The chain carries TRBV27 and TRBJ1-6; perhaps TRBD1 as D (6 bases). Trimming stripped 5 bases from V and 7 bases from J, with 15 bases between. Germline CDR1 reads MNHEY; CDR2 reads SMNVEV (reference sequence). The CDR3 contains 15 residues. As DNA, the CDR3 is TGTGCCAGCAGTCCCTGGACAGTGCTCAATTCACCCCTCCACTTT. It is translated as CASSPWTVLNSPLHF.

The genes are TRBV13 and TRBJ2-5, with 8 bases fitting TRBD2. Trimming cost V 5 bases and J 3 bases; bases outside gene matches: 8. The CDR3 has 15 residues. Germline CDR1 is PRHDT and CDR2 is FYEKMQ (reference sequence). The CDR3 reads CASSDTSGFKETQYF. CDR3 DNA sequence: TGTGCCAGCAGCGATACTAGCGGATTTAAAGAGACCCAGTACTTC.

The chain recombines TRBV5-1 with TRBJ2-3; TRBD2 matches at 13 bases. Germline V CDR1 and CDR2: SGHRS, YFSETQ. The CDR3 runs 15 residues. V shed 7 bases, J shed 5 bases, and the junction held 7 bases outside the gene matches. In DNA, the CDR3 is TGCGCCAGCCGACTAGCGGGAGGAGGGTTAGATACGCAGTATTTT. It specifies CASRLAGGGLDTQYF.

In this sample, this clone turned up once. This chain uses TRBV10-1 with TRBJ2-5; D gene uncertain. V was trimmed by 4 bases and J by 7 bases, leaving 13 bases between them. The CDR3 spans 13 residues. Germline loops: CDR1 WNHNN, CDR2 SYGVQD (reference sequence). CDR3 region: CASSVTGLGTQYF. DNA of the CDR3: TGCGCCAGCAGTGTAACTGGGCTGGGGACCCAGTACTTC.

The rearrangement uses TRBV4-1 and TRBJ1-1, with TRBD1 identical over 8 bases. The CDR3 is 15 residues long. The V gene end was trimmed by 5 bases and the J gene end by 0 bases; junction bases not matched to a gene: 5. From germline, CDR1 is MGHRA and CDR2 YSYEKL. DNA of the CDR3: TGCGCCAGCAGCTCCGGACAGGGACTGAACACTGAAGCTTTCTTT. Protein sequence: CASSSGQGLNTEAFF.

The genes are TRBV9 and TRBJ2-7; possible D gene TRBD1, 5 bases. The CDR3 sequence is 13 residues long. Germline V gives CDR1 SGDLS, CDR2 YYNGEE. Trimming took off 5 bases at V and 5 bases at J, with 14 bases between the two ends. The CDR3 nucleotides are TGTGCCAGCAGTAAGATGGGGCCTGACGAGCAGTACTTC. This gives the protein CASSKMGPDEQYF.

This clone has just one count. Written as DNA, the CDR3 is TGTGCCAGCAGTGACGGGCCTAGCGGGAGTGGTTCTTTAAAAGAGACCCAGTACTTC. Its translation: CASSDGPSGSGSLKETQYF. J is TRBJ2-5 and V is TRBV6-1, with 10 bases matching TRBD2. V dropped 3 bases and J dropped 3; count of bases not matched to a gene: 16. CDR3 length equals 19 residues. The V gene's germline CDR1 is MNHNS and CDR2 SASEGT.

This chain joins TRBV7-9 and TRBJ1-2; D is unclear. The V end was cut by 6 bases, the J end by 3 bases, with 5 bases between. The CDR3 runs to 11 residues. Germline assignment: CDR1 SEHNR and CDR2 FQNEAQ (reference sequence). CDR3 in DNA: TGTGCCAGCAGTGGAGACTATGGCTACACCTTC. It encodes CASSGDYGYTF.

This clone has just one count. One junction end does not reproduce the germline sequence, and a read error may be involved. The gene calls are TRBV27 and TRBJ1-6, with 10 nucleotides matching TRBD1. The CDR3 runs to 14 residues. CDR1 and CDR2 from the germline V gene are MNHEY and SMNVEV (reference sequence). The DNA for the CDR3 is TGTGCCAGCCGTTTTGGGACAGGGGTTTCACCCCTCCACTTT. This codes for CASRFGTGVSPLHF.

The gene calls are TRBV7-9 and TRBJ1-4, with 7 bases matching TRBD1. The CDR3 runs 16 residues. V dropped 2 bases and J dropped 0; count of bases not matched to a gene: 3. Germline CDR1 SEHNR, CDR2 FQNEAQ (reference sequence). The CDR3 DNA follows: TGTGCCAGCAGCTTAAACAGGGGTGCAACTAATGAAAAACTGTTTTTT. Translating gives CASSLNRGATNEKLFF.

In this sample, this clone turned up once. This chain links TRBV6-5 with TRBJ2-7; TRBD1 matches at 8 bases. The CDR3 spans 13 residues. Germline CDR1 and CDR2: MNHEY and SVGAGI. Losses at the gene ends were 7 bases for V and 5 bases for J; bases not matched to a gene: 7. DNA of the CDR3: TGTGCCAGCACCCCAGGGGGCGACCACGAGCAGTACTTC. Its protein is CASTPGGDHEQYF.

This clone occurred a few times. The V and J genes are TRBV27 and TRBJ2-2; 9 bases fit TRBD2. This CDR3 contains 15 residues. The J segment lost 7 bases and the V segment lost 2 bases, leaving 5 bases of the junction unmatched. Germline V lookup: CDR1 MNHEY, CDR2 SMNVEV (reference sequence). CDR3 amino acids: CASSLAGGLVGELFF. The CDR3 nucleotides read TGTGCCAGCAGTTTAGCGGGAGGGCTCGTCGGGGAGCTGTTTTTT.